This TCR beta chain was captured in a study of identical twins. CDR1 is SGHRS, CDR2 YFSETQ, per germline. The length of the CDR3 is 14 residues. With 0 bases removed from V and 4 bases from J, the gap between germline ends came to 9 bases. One entry per CDR3 protein results from TCRdb running MiXCR on the 5' RACE reads. This sample has roughly 1,500,000 distinct CDR3 sequences; 25% to 35% occur once, and the top ten carry 0.25% to 0.3%. In this sample, this clonotype turned up many times. Healthy Caucasians supplied all donations. Sequenced material: cord blood. This receptor was identified in a newborn girl in good health. This sequence joins TRBV5-1 and TRBJ2-3; no definite D call. The DNA for the CDR3 is TGCGCCAGCAGCTTGGACCTACCCTCAGATACGCAGTATTTT. As protein: CASSLDLPSDTQYF.